Below, one T cell receptor (beta chain) is given with its context. This clonotype was counted at least ten times. This clone's antigen is unknown. Base quality data are lacking; no much larger clone is found one base away. Set within a cohort of healthcare workers in London, UK, this nested case-control study involved weekly PCR testing of nasopharyngeal swabs along with blood sampling. Healthcare workers were enrolled in the week of the UK lockdown, from 23 to 31 March 2020, and were followed every week for up to roughly 15 weeks. Taken from cysteine to phenylalanine, the CDR3 has 14 residues. Only the CDR3 region is kept as DNA, spanning 42 bases read in frame from base 1. V is shortened by 1 base, J by 2 bases, and the region joining them spans 7 bases. CDR1 and CDR2 are drawn from the germline V gene (reference sequence): MNHEY, SMNVEV. These data originate in a study of early T cells in non-severe SARS-CoV-2 infection (dated by TCRdb to the early 2020s). Turning to the overall study: Bulk RNA from unsorted whole blood was used for TCR sequencing, so alpha and beta chains could not be paired.

Overall study outcomes, separate from this receptor: VDJdb matching was skewed toward anti-spike CD8 responses and likely underestimated virus-specific expansions by missing private and CD4 specificities.

Libraries were constructed by 5' RACE. Data came from a NextSeq 500. To correct for sequencing error and PCR bias, the TCR library protocol tagged individual cDNA molecules with unique molecular identifiers. Both TCR alpha and beta chains were sequenced, and tight co-correlation was observed between alpha and beta sequence abundances in each sample. The study's processing was this. Decombinator V4 was used to annotate the V gene, J gene and CDR3 of the TCR sequences. Expanded TCRs were defined as changing significantly between any two time points under a Poisson model with p below 0.0001. Abundances of TCRs were expressed as counts per million after normalisation to the total number of TCRs sequenced in each sample. MAIT TCRs were defined by TRAV1-2 paired with TRAJ12, TRAJ20 or TRAJ33, and iNKT TCRs by TRAV10 paired with TRAJ18. A search of VDJdb, accessed on 1 November 2021, was run for TCRs annotated to CMV, EBV and SARS-CoV-2, with TCRs annotated for multiple antigens excluded. TCRdb's own reprocessing of the public reads used fastp at Q25 and MiXCR and kept productive beta chains. A single entry per CDR3 protein holds the most common genes and DNA from its merged rows. None of the V and J calls come from the authors' own analysis; TCRdb made them. The sample has roughly 61,000 distinct CDR3 sequences on record, roughly a tenth of them singletons. The ten largest clones capture over 8.5% of the sample.

Recombination connected TRBV27 to TRBJ2-3; too little of a D gene remains to name it. The sequencing input was whole blood. The clonotype originates from an adult who was a healthcare worker with PCR-confirmed SARS-CoV-2 infection or an uninfected control (not recorded which). CDR3 sequence: CASSLWAHTDTQYF. The sequence in DNA is TGTGCCAGCAGTTTATGGGCTCACACAGATACGCAGTATTTT.